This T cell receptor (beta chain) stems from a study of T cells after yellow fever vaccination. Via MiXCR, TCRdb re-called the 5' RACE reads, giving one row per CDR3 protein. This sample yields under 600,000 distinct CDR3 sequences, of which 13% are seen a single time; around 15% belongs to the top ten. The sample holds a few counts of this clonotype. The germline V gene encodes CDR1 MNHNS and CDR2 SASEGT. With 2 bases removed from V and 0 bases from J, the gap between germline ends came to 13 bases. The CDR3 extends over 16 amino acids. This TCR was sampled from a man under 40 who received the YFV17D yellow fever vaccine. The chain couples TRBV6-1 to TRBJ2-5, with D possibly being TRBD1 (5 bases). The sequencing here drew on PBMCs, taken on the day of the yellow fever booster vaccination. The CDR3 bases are TGTGCCAGCAGTGAATACTGGTTGGGGCACCAAGAGACCCAGTACTTC. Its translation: CASSEYWLGHQETQYF.